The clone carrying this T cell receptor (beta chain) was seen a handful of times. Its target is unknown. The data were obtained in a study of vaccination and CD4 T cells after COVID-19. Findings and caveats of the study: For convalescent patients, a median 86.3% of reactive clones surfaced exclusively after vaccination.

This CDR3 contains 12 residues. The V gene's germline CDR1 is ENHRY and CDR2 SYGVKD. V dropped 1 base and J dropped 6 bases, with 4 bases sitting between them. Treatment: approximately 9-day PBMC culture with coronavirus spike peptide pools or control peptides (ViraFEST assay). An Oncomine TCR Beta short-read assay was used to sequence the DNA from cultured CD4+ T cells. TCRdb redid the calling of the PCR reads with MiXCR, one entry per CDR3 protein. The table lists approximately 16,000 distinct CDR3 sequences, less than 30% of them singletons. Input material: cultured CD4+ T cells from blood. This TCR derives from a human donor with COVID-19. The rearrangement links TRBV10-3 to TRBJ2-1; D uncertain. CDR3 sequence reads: CAISELSNEQFF. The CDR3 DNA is TGTGCCATCAGTGAGTTGTCCAATGAGCAGTTCTTC.